This TCR beta chain was found in a study of cytomegalovirus exposure and HLA in healthy donors. Study overall: A preliminary data release comprised 70 million to 95 million unique TCRs obtained from HLA-typed donors. Study-level results: The authors later found TCR association rates varying by HLA locus, with DRB1 most and HLA-C fewest.

Researchers ran the PCR with 60 Vbeta and 13 Jbeta primers. Using immunoSEQ multiplex PCR, the repertoire was profiled, and TCRdb retains in-frame clones only, with some absent. Counted here are more than 80,000 clones, about two thirds occurring once; the ten biggest clones make up 0.79%. As regards this clone: Its antigen is not identified.

Trimming took off 0 bases at V and 1 base at J, with 10 bases between the two ends. The CDR3 extends over 15 amino acids. Germline-derived CDR1 and CDR2 are SGDLS and YYNGEE. The source of this sequence is a boy between 10 and 17 years old in good health and CMV-seronegative. The sequenced material came from PBMCs. The V call is TRBV9, the J call TRBJ1-2; D not resolved. The CDR3 loop reads CASSVGRGGNYGYTF. The CDR3 DNA is TGTGCCAGCAGCGTAGGTCGGGGTGGTAACTATGGCTACACCTTC. Combining the CDR3 with reference TRBV9 and TRBJ1-2 gives the whole variable domain DSGVTQTPKHLITATGQRVTLRCSPRSGDLSVYWYQQSLDQGLQFLIQYYNGEERAKGNILERFSAQQFPDLHSELNLSSLELGDSALYFCASSVGRGGNYGYTFGSGTRLTVV.